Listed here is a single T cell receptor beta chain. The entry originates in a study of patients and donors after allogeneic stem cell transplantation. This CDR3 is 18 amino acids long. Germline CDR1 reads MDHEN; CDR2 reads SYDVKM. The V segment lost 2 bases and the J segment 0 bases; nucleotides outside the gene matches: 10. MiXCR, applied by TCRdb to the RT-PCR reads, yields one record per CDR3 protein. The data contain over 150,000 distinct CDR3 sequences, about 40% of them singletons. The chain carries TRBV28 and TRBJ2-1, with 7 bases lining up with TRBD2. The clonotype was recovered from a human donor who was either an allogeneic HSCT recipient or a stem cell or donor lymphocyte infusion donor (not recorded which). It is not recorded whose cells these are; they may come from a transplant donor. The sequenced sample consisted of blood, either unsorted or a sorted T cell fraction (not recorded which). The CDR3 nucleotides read TGTGCCAGCAGTTTAGAATTGAGGGGCGGGAGCTCCTACAATGAGCAGTTCTTC. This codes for CASSLELRGGSSYNEQFF. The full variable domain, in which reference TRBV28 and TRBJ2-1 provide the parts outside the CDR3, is DVKVTQSSRYLVKRTGEKVFLECVQDMDHENMFWYRQDPGLGLRLIYFSYDVKMKEKGDIPEGYSVSREKKERFSLILESASTNQTSMYLCASSLELRGGSSYNEQFFGPGTRLTVL.